The 30 T cell receptor beta chains reported below all come from one sample, sequenced in a study of blood T cell dynamics during melanoma immunotherapy. This sample's time point: pre-treatment baseline. Data came from immunoSEQ multiplex PCR; TCRdb stores just in-frame clones and leaves some out. Here the sample spans 10,000 to 15,000 clones, roughly 84% being singletons. This specimen consisted of blood, obtained from a patient treated with checkpoint blockade. The receptors come from a human donor with melanoma.

The chain employs TRBV11-2 and TRBJ2-3; 8 nucleotides agree with TRBD2. J lost 1 base, V lost 6 bases, and 9 bases had no gene match. Germline CDR1 SGHAT, CDR2 FQNNGV. The CDR3 length is 16 residues. Here the CDR3 reads CASSINGGEGTDTQYF. The DNA for the CDR3 is TGTGCCAGCAGTATAAACGGGGGGGAAGGCACAGATACGCAGTATTTT.

The V and J genes are TRBV28 and TRBJ1-5; maybe TRBD1 (6 bases). V lost 3 bases to trimming and J lost 7 bases, with 13 bases between them. Per the germline V gene, CDR1 is MDHEN and CDR2 is SYDVKM. The CDR3 sequence is 14 residues long. The CDR3 nucleotides read TGTGCCAGCAGTTTGTCAGGGGAAAGGCAGCCCCAGCATTTT. Its protein product is CASSLSGERQPQHF.

This clone was counted a single time. The genes are TRBV27 and TRBJ2-7; either TRBD1 or TRBD2 may supply D (5 bases each). Trimming stripped 7 bases from V and 3 bases from J, with 28 bases between. The CDR3 extends over 18 amino acids. The germline V gene encodes CDR1 MNHEY and CDR2 SMNVEV (reference sequence). The CDR3 reads CASNLLRPGPKDIYEQYF. In nucleotides, the CDR3 is TGTGCCAGCAACTTACTCCGACCGGGACCGAAAGATATCTACGAGCAGTACTTC.

This chain connects TRBV6-6 to TRBJ1-4; the D gene is possibly TRBD1 (6 bases). The germline V gene has CDR1 MNHNY and CDR2 SVGAGI (reference sequence). The CDR3 loop spans 14 amino acids. The V end was cut by 2 bases, the J end by 9 bases, with 13 bases between. For the CDR3, the DNA is TGTGCCAGCAGTTACGGGGGCTCAATTCAAAAACTGTTTTTT. Translating gives CASSYGGSIQKLFF.

This sequence joins TRBV7-8 and TRBJ1-5; 11 bases agree with TRBD1. Germline V gives CDR1 SGHVS, CDR2 FQNEAQ. CDR3 size: 16 residues. V dropped 0 bases and J dropped 6; count of bases not matched to a gene: 4. The DNA of the CDR3 is TGTGCCAGCAGCTTAGCGGACAGGGGGCCCCTTCAGCCCCAGCATTTT. It translates to CASSLADRGPLQPQHF.

The CDR3 loop is CASSFSPKSSYEQYF. DNA of the CDR3: TGTGCCAGCAGCTTCTCGCCGAAGAGCTCCTACGAGCAGTACTTC. V is TRBV11-2 and J is TRBJ2-7; D is uncertain. This CDR3 has 15 residues. The germline V gene has CDR1 SGHAT and CDR2 FQNNGV. V lost 3 bases, J lost 0 bases, and 12 bases lay in between. The full variable domain, rest sourced from reference TRBV11-2 and TRBJ2-7, is EAGVAQSPRYKIIEKRQSVAFWCNPISGHATLYWYQQILGQGPKLLIQFQNNGVVDDSQLPKDRFSAERLKGVDSTLKIQPAKLEDSAVYLCASSFSPKSSYEQYFGPGTRLTVT.

This chain uses TRBV5-1 with TRBJ2-1; TRBD1 matches 12 bases. The CDR3 is 15 residues long. The germline V gene encodes CDR1 SGHRS and CDR2 YFSETQ. Germline trimming cut 2 bases from V and 8 bases from J; bases unmatched to any gene: 5. The CDR3 reads CASSLPGQGADEQFF. The DNA of the CDR3 is TGCGCCAGCAGCTTACCGGGACAGGGGGCTGATGAGCAGTTCTTC.

This chain joins TRBV2 and TRBJ2-7; D gene unclear. From germline, CDR1 is SNHLY and CDR2 FYNNEI. This CDR3 is 13 amino acids long. V shed 2 bases and J shed 3 bases, with 8 bases lying between them. This CDR3 reads CASSEPWVYEQYF. CDR3 DNA sequence: TGTGCCAGCAGTGAACCCTGGGTCTACGAGCAGTACTTC.

This sequence joins TRBV9 and TRBJ1-6; D is perhaps TRBD1 (6 bases). Trimming cost V 2 bases and J 7 bases, with 13 bases left between them. Germline V gene data show CDR1 as SGDLS and CDR2 as YYNGEE. This CDR3 has 15 amino acids. The CDR3 DNA follows: TGTGCCAGCAGCGTCCGTGCAGGGGCAAATTCACCCCTCCACTTT. This sequence encodes CASSVRAGANSPLHF.

V usage is TRBV19 and J usage is TRBJ2-5; perhaps TRBD1 as D (5 bases). Germline values: CDR1 LNHDA, CDR2 SQIVND (reference sequence). CDR3 length equals 15 residues. Trimming removed 3 bases at V and 5 bases at J, with 16 bases between. For the CDR3, the DNA is TGTGCCAGTAGTATTGGGCAGGGTATAGGGGAGACCCAGTACTTC. This encodes CASSIGQGIGETQYF.

This chain joins TRBV9 and TRBJ1-2, with 7 bases lining up with TRBD1. CDR1 and CDR2 (germline): SGDLS, YYNGEE. Trimming removed 0 bases from V and 6 bases from J; junction bases left unmatched: 8. The CDR3 is 15 amino acids. CDR3 bases: TGTGCCAGCAGCGTAGCAGGTGCAGGGGGGAATGGCTACACCTTC. It yields the protein CASSVAGAGGNGYTF.

The chain uses TRBV6-1 and TRBJ2-5, with 8 bases aligning to TRBD1. V shed 4 bases, J shed 4 bases, and the junction held 5 bases outside the gene matches. Germline V gives CDR1 MNHNS, CDR2 SASEGT. The CDR3 runs to 14 residues. The CDR3, as DNA: TGTGCCAGCAGTGCCTACAGGGGGGCAGAGACCCAGTACTTC. Translated: CASSAYRGAETQYF.

This chain uses TRBV27 with TRBJ1-2; TRBD1 is a possible D gene (6 bases). The CDR3 spans 18 residues. The V gene lost 4 bases and the J gene lost 8 bases, with 29 bases spanning the gap. Germline V lookup: CDR1 MNHEY, CDR2 SMNVEV (reference sequence). Written as DNA, the CDR3 is TGTGCCAGCAGTTACCCGGGACATAAGATACCCTCTACGGGAGGCTACACCTTC. Amino acid sequence: CASSYPGHKIPSTGGYTF.

The gene calls are TRBV19 and TRBJ2-6; tentative D call: TRBD1 (6 bases). Germline-derived CDR1 and CDR2 are LNHDA and SQIVND (reference sequence). CDR3 length: 17 amino acids. V was cut by 7 bases and J by 0 bases, with 16 bases left in between. The CDR3 loop reads CASIRGTRSSGANVLTF. The CDR3 DNA reads TGTGCCAGTATTCGAGGGACACGCAGCTCTGGGGCCAACGTCCTGACTTTC. Full variable domain (outside the CDR3, taken from reference TRBV19 and TRBJ2-6): DGGITQSPKYLFRKEGQNVTLSCEQNLNHDAMYWYRQDPGQGLRLIYYSQIVNDFQKGDIAEGYSVSREKKESFPLTVTSAQKNPTAFYLCASIRGTRSSGANVLTFGAGSRLTVL.

The rearrangement links TRBV12-5 to TRBJ2-5, with D perhaps TRBD2 (7 bases). V shed 7 bases and J shed 5 bases, with 17 bases lying between them. CDR1 and CDR2 (germline): LGHNT, FRNRAP. The CDR3 runs to 14 residues. The CDR3 DNA reads TGTGCTAGTGCCCGGGGGGCCCCCGCGGAGACCCAGTACTTC. Protein product: CASARGAPAETQYF. The entire variable domain, with the rest obtained from reference TRBV12-5 and TRBJ2-5, is as follows: DARVTQTPRHKVTEMGQEVTMRCQPILGHNTVFWYRQTMMQGLELLAYFRNRAPLDDSGMPKDRFSAEMPDATLATLKIQPSEPRDSAVYFCASARGAPAETQYFGPGTRLLVL.

The gene calls are TRBV7-9 and TRBJ1-5, with no clear D. The CDR3 has 12 residues. The germline V gene has CDR1 SEHNR and CDR2 FQNEAQ (reference sequence). Trimming removed 1 base from V and 6 bases from J, with 4 bases in between. This CDR3 is CASSLEGQPQHF. CDR3 DNA sequence: TGTGCCAGCAGCTTAGAGGGTCAGCCCCAGCATTTT.

The CDR3 DNA reads as TGTGCCAGCAGTCACTCGGCGGGTAGCGGGACTAGGTCCGAGCAGTACTTC. Translation: CASSHSAGSGTRSEQYF. This chain connects TRBV28 to TRBJ2-7; 8 nucleotides align to TRBD2. With V trimmed by 5 bases and J by 6 bases, 18 bases remained unmatched. This CDR3 comprises 17 residues. Per the germline V gene, CDR1 is MDHEN and CDR2 is SYDVKM.

The chain is built from TRBV25-1 and TRBJ1-2; 11 bases are shared with TRBD1. Trimming cost V 7 bases and J 4 bases; bases outside gene matches: 11. The CDR3 contains 16 residues. In germline, CDR1 is MGHDK, CDR2 SYGVNS. CDR3 bases: TGTGCCAGCAAAGGGACAGGGGGAACCGAGACCTATGGCTACACCTTC. Translating gives CASKGTGGTETYGYTF.

The chain is built from TRBV5-1 and TRBJ1-4; D perhaps matches TRBD1 (5 bases). V was cut by 8 bases and J by 0 bases, with 14 bases left in between. Germline V gene data show CDR1 as SGHRS and CDR2 as YFSETQ. This CDR3 contains 15 residues. Here the CDR3 DNA reads TGCGCCAGTCGCAACTCAGGGACAACTAATGAAAAACTGTTTTTT. Translating it yields CASRNSGTTNEKLFF.

V gene TRBV6-1 combines with J gene TRBJ2-5; 8 positions agree with TRBD2. The J call may be incorrect, as the DNA end agrees better with TRBJ2-7. This CDR3 has 14 residues. The germline V gene has CDR1 MNHNS and CDR2 SASEGT. The CDR3 loop is CASRSLAGAYEQYF. In DNA, the CDR3 is TGTGCCAGCAGATCCCTAGCGGGCGCCTACGAGCAGTACTTC.

The V gene is TRBV13, the J gene TRBJ1-1, with a possible D match to TRBD1 (6 bases). This CDR3 contains 13 residues. Germline V gene lookup returns CDR1 PRHDT and CDR2 FYEKMQ (reference sequence). The V gene lost 7 bases and the J gene lost 5 bases, with 14 bases spanning the gap. The CDR3 DNA reads as TGTGCCAGCACCTTGGGGGGCAGGACTGAAGCTTTCTTT. Translating gives CASTLGGRTEAFF. Based on the CDR3 plus reference TRBV13 and TRBJ1-1, the full variable domain is AAGVIQSPRHLIKEKRETATLKCYPIPRHDTVYWYQQGPGQDPQFLISFYEKMQSDKGSIPDRFSAQQFSDYHSELNMSSLELGDSALYFCASTLGGRTEAFFGQGTRLTVV.

The V and J genes are TRBV11-1 and TRBJ1-3; D ambiguous. This CDR3 region has 16 residues. Germline CDR1 is SGHAT and CDR2 is FQDESV (reference sequence). Trimming left V 6 bases short and J 0 bases short, with 15 bases between. CDR3 nucleotides: TGTGCCAGCAGGGGAGCCGGGGAAAACTCTGGAAACACCATATATTTT. Amino acid sequence: CASRGAGENSGNTIYF.

This clone was counted between two and nine times. V gene TRBV7-9 combines with J gene TRBJ2-7; D possibly matches TRBD1 or TRBD2 (5 bases each). Germline assignment: CDR1 SEHNR and CDR2 FQNEAQ (reference sequence). V was clipped by 3 bases and J by 5 bases, with 14 bases between them. This CDR3 is built from 14 residues. Here the CDR3 DNA reads TGTGCCAGCAGCTTTTCGGGTGGGACCCACGAGCAGTACTTC. This encodes CASSFSGGTHEQYF.

By share, this clone counts as medium-sized (0.01 to 0.1%). V and J are TRBV19 and TRBJ1-5; D is perhaps TRBD1 (5 bases). Germline CDR1 and CDR2: LNHDA and SQIVND (reference sequence). Trimming left V 5 bases short and J 1 base short, with 15 bases between. The CDR3 length is 16 residues. The CDR3 spells CASSLAGGPSNQPQHF. The CDR3 nucleotides are TGTGCCAGTAGTCTCGCCGGGGGACCGAGCAATCAGCCCCAGCATTTT.

V and J are TRBV29-1 and TRBJ2-2; D might be TRBD2 (6 bases). With 6 bases removed from V and 3 bases from J, the gap between germline ends came to 11 bases. The germline V gene has CDR1 SQVTM and CDR2 ANQGSEA. The CDR3 consists of 13 residues. In DNA, the CDR3 is TGCAGCGTGAAGGAGGGAGACACCGGGGAGCTGTTTTTT. Encoded protein: CSVKEGDTGELFF.

The chain recombines TRBV4-3 with TRBJ2-7; D is perhaps TRBD2 (6 bases). This CDR3 contains 14 residues. The germline CDR1 and CDR2 sequences are LGHNA and YSLEER. V lost 1 base, J lost 4 bases, and 11 bases lay in between. Here the CDR3 reads CASSQVPGLYEQYF. CDR3 DNA: TGCGCCAGCAGCCAAGTCCCGGGACTGTACGAGCAGTACTTC.

The rearrangement uses TRBV11-3 and TRBJ2-4; 8 bases fit TRBD1. J was trimmed by 8 bases and V by 5 bases; bases with no gene match: 11. Germline V gene lookup returns CDR1 SGHNT and CDR2 YENEEA. The CDR3 loop spans 15 amino acids. CDR3 sequence (DNA): TGTGCCAGCAGCCCTCGGGAGACAGGGGCGGACATTCAGTACTTC. Protein product: CASSPRETGADIQYF.

J is TRBJ1-1 and V is TRBV28, with 7 positions matching TRBD1. The germline CDR1 and CDR2 sequences are MDHEN and SYDVKM. With 11 bases clipped from V and 2 bases from J, the junction kept 5 bases outside the gene matches. The CDR3 has 12 residues. CDR3: CALQGFNTEAFF. The CDR3 nucleotides are TGTGCCCTACAGGGGTTCAACACTGAAGCTTTCTTT.

The chain combines TRBV7-3 with TRBJ1-1; D possibly corresponds to TRBD1 (5 bases). The V gene's germline CDR1 is SGHTA and CDR2 FQGTGA. Deletions cut 4 bases from V and 8 bases from J, with 17 bases between. The CDR3 totals 14 residues. CDR3 sequence reads: CASSSYPGAMEAFF. The CDR3 DNA sequence: TGTGCCAGCAGCTCCTACCCCGGGGCGATGGAAGCTTTCTTT.

This chain uses TRBV6-5 with TRBJ1-1; D is undetermined. CDR3 length: 14 amino acids. The V end was cut by 6 bases, the J end by 1 base, with 12 bases between. Per the germline V gene, CDR1 is MNHEY and CDR2 is SVGAGI. CDR3 sequence reads: CASRGVLGNTEAFF. In DNA form, the CDR3 reads TGTGCCAGCAGAGGAGTTTTGGGGAACACTGAAGCTTTCTTT.